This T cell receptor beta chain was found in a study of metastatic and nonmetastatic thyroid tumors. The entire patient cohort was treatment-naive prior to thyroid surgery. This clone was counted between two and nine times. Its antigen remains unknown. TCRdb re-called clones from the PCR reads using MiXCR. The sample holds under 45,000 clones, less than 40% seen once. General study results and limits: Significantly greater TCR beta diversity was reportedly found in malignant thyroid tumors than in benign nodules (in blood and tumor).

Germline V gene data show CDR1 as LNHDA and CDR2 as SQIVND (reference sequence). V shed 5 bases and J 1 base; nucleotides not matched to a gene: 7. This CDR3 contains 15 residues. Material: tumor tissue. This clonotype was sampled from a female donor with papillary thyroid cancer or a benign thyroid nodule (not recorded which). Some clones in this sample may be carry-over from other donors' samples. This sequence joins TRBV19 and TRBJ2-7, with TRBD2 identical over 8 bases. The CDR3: CASSGGAGGSYEQYF. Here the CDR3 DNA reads TGTGCCAGTAGTGGGGGCGCGGGGGGATCCTACGAGCAGTACTTC.